Sequencing of this TCR beta chain was carried out in a study of technical replicates of blood from a handful of donors. The CDR3 runs to 17 residues. CDR1 is SGHAT and CDR2 is FQNNGV in the germline V gene. Trimming cost V 1 base and J 1 base; bases outside gene matches: 8. Sequencing was performed with immunoSEQ multiplex PCR; in TCRdb, only in-frame clones are kept and a portion is missing. Of around 64,000 clones listed, around 93% are singletons. The sequenced material came from PBMCs. This clonotype was sampled from a human donor in good health. Some clones in this sample may be carry-over from other donors' samples. The chain has TRBV11-2 and TRBJ2-3, with 7 bases that match TRBD2. The CDR3 spells CASSLVSSGARTDTQYF. The CDR3 DNA reads TGTGCCAGCAGCTTAGTGTCTAGCGGAGCCCGCACAGATACGCAGTATTTT. Looking up the rest from reference TRBV11-2 and TRBJ2-3 gives the full variable domain: EAGVAQSPRYKIIEKRQSVAFWCNPISGHATLYWYQQILGQGPKLLIQFQNNGVVDDSQLPKDRFSAERLKGVDSTLKIQPAKLEDSAVYLCASSLVSSGARTDTQYFGPGTRLTVL.